This T cell receptor (beta chain) was recorded in a study of blood T cell repertoires in COVID-19. As for the study in general: Spain, Italy and the United States supplied samples that represented acute and convalescent COVID-19.

The CDR3 spans 14 residues. Germline values: CDR1 SGHNT, CDR2 YENEEA. The V end lost 3 bases, the J end lost 5 bases, and 11 bases lay between the germline ends. Assay used: immunoSEQ multiplex PCR; TCRdb lists only in-frame clones, some missing. Among 130,000 to 150,000 clones listed, approximately 88% were seen once. The TCR originated in a man aged 70-80 years with acute or convalescent COVID-19. This chain joins TRBV11-3 and TRBJ2-1; D gene uncertain. What was sequenced was peripheral blood. The CDR3 is CASSFTHEDNEQFF. CDR3 bases: TGTGCCAGCAGCTTCACCCATGAGGACAATGAGCAGTTCTTC.